Following are 9 T cell receptor beta chains from one sample sequenced in a study of blood T cell repertoires in COVID-19. Only in-frame clones appear in the TCRdb table, and some are missing; sequencing was by immunoSEQ multiplex PCR. The sample carries 210,000 or so clones, around nine tenths recorded once. The sample taken for sequencing was peripheral blood. These receptors came from a woman aged 18-29 years who had recovered from COVID-19.

CDR3 nucleotides: TGCGCCAGCAGCCAGCGCCAAAGCGGGAGTTTTTACGAGCAGTACTTC. It yields the protein CASSQRQSGSFYEQYF. The chain employs TRBV4-1 and TRBJ2-7; 8 positions agree with TRBD2. The CDR3 is 16 residues long. Losses at the gene ends were 3 bases for V and 4 bases for J; bases not matched to a gene: 11. Germline assignment: CDR1 MGHRA and CDR2 YSYEKL.

The chain joins TRBV9 to TRBJ2-1; D gene uncertain. This CDR3 contains 13 residues. V was shortened by 1 base and J by 6 bases, with 8 bases between the two germline ends. Germline lookup yields CDR1 SGDLS and CDR2 YYNGEE. CDR3 region: CASSVHGSNEQFF. CDR3 DNA sequence: TGTGCCAGCAGCGTACACGGTTCCAATGAGCAGTTCTTC.

The chain carries TRBV19 and TRBJ2-7; a weak D match, TRBD1 (6 bases). CDR1 and CDR2 from the germline V gene are LNHDA and SQIVND (reference sequence). The CDR3 loop spans 14 amino acids. V shed 3 bases and J shed 4 bases, with 13 bases lying between them. CDR3 sequence (DNA): TGTGCCAGTAGTATTACTGGCAGGGGTTACGAGCAGTACTTC. Translating gives CASSITGRGYEQYF.

The chain uses TRBV21-1 and TRBJ1-2; the table names TRBD1, a call not compared with the DNA. TRBV21-1 is annotated as a pseudogene. The CDR3 is 14 residues long. CDR3 DNA sequence: TGTGCCAGCAGCAGACCAAGGGGCCCGGGTGGCTACACCTTC. Translation: CASSRPRGPGGYTF.

The rearrangement uses TRBV4-3 and TRBJ2-1; 11 positions agree with TRBD2. Germline values: CDR1 LGHNA, CDR2 YSLEER. V was pared by 9 bases and J by 9 bases, with 7 bases of the junction left unmatched. CDR3 length: 13 residues. CDR3: CASSGRASGEQFF. The CDR3 DNA reads as TGCGCCAGTAGCGGGAGGGCTTCCGGTGAGCAGTTCTTC.

J is TRBJ2-3 and V is TRBV29-1; 9 bases are a match to TRBD2. The V segment lost 6 bases and the J segment 2 bases; nucleotides outside the gene matches: 3. This CDR3 region has 13 residues. Germline V gene sequence: CDR1 SQVTM, CDR2 ANQGSEA. CDR3 nucleotide sequence: TGCAGCGTAGCGGGAGGAGTCACAGATACGCAGTATTTT. Its translation: CSVAGGVTDTQYF.

The V gene is TRBV19, the J gene TRBJ2-7; TRBD1 is a possible D gene (6 bases). V lost 8 bases, J lost 5 bases, and 13 bases lay in between. The length of the CDR3 is 12 residues. Looked up from germline, CDR1 is LNHDA and CDR2 is SQIVND (reference sequence). This CDR3 reads CASHDRYNEQYF. The CDR3 coding sequence is TGTGCCAGTCATGACAGGTACAACGAGCAGTACTTC.

The V and J genes are TRBV19 and TRBJ2-7; possible D gene TRBD1, 5 bases. This CDR3 spans 16 amino acids. The ends were cut back, 3 bases at V and 3 bases at J, with 18 bases in the middle. The germline V gene encodes CDR1 LNHDA and CDR2 SQIVND (reference sequence). The CDR3 sequence: CASSIVMGIGDYEQYF. The CDR3 DNA reads TGTGCCAGTAGTATCGTAATGGGAATAGGGGACTACGAGCAGTACTTC.

The chain uses TRBV28 and TRBJ1-1; 8 nucleotides align to TRBD1. The germline gives CDR1 MDHEN, CDR2 SYDVKM. The CDR3 spans 14 residues. V lost 6 bases to trimming and J lost 4 bases; unmatched junction nucleotides: 7. CDR3 in DNA: TGTGCCAGCAGAGAGCAGGGGGCGCGCACTGAAGCTTTCTTT. This gives the protein CASREQGARTEAFF.